Given below is one T cell receptor (beta chain) in context. Its target is unknown. The junction and the germline gene differ at one end; a read error may be behind it. Participants with hyperthyroidism, aged 18 to 65, were newly diagnosed with under 2 months' duration. This record belongs to a study of Graves' ophthalmopathy and Graves' hyperthyroidism. Study observations and caveats: The majority of expanded thyroid clonotypes above 0.001 frequency also occurred in blood.

CDR3 regions of TCR beta were amplified from RNA transcripts. Following a first-round RT-PCR that used HTBI primers, a second-round multiplex PCR was carried out. Each CDR3 protein is one row after TCRdb ran MiXCR on the multiplex PCR reads. Seen here are 1 million to 1.3 million distinct CDR3 sequences, about 36% observed once, and the top ten hold over 8.5%. The germline V gene encodes CDR1 SQVTM and CDR2 ANQGSEA. This CDR3 has 11 amino acids. The J gene is TRBJ2-7, the V gene TRBV29-1, with no clear D. Material: peripheral blood or thyroid tissue (not recorded which). The receptor was derived from an adult man with Graves' hyperthyroidism. This CDR3 reads CSVEASFEQYF. The DNA of the CDR3 is TGCAGCGTTGAGGCCTCCTTCGAGCAGTACTTC.